This T cell receptor (beta chain) derives from a study of T cell repertoires in cytomegalovirus infection. Findings of the study overall: The study found HLA-C-restricted CMV-specific TCR beta clonotypes dominating the ex vivo response.

This clonotype was seen at least ten times. Its antigen is currently unknown. TCRdb re-called the reads through MiXCR, storing one row per CDR3 protein. This sample carries about 740,000 distinct CDR3 sequences, roughly 35% of them seen once, and the ten largest clones take under 3%. The CDR3 runs 19 residues. The V and J ends lost 1 base and 2 bases, in that order; junction bases with no gene match: 9. CDR1 is SGHTA and CDR2 is FQGNSA in the germline V gene. The origin of this receptor is a human donor in good health (CMV status not recorded). Some clones in this sample may be carry-over from other donors' samples. The rearrangement links TRBV7-2 to TRBJ2-1, with TRBD2 identical over 12 bases. Sequencing was performed on PBMCs. DNA for the CDR3: TGTGCCAGCAGCTTAGAGGCGAGGGCTAGCGGGAGGGCCTACAATGAGCAGTTCTTC. It is translated as CASSLEARASGRAYNEQFF.